The rows below give T cell receptor beta chains drawn from one sample of a study of shared clonotypes between healthy human individuals. Using immunoSEQ multiplex PCR, the repertoire was profiled, and TCRdb retains in-frame clones only, with some absent. The sample records millions of clones, roughly 93% being singletons. Sequences were obtained from naive CD4+ T cells from PBMCs. The source of these receptors is a man younger than 35 in good health. Some clones in this sample may be carry-over from other donors' samples. Both conserved end residues are part of each CDR3. D genes are given only for firm matches. The size entry is marked missing in some rows and otherwise reads once, few, many or a size class.

d_call	j_call	v_call	clone_size	cdr3_aa	cdr3_nt
.	TRBJ1-2	TRBV6-5	.	CASSYGSGGYGYTF	TGTGCCAGCAGTTACGGGTCGGGGGGCTATGGCTACACCTTC
.	TRBJ2-7	TRBV7-2	few	CASSFYDRGGNYEQYF	TGTGCCAGCAGCTTCTACGACAGGGGAGGGAACTACGAGCAGTACTTC
.	TRBJ1-2	TRBV6-5	.	CASRYTDNYGYTF	TGTGCCAGCAGGTATACGGATAACTATGGCTACACCTTC
.	TRBJ2-1	TRBV5-1	.	CASSQTSLRYNEQFF	TGCGCCAGCAGCCAAACTAGCTTGAGGTACAATGAGCAGTTCTTC
.	TRBJ2-2	TRBV27	.	CASSLWVSNTGELFF	TGTGCCAGCAGTTTATGGGTTTCGAACACCGGGGAGCTGTTTTTT
TRBD1	TRBJ1-2	TRBV6-1	.	CASSVQTGGYGYTF	TGTGCCAGCAGTGTCCAGACAGGGGGCTATGGCTACACCTTC
.	TRBJ1-1	TRBV28	.	CASSLFGGISTEAFF	TGTGCCAGCAGTTTATTCGGGGGCATAAGCACTGAAGCTTTCTTT
.	TRBJ1-4	TRBV6-6	.	CATRGNEKLFF	TGTGCCACCAGAGGAAATGAAAAACTGTTTTTT
TRBD1	TRBJ1-5	TRBV15	.	CATSREGTGGQPQHF	TGTGCCACCAGCAGAGAGGGGACAGGGGGCCAGCCCCAGCATTTT
.	TRBJ1-4	TRBV5-1	.	CASTGDPTNEKLFF	TGCGCCAGCACAGGTGACCCAACTAATGAAAAACTGTTTTTT
.	TRBJ2-5	TRBV5-1	.	CASSPRDSNRETQYF	TGCGCCAGCAGCCCGCGGGACTCGAACAGAGAGACCCAGTACTTC
.	TRBJ2-2	TRBV5-6	.	CASSLVSGGGELFF	TGTGCCAGCAGCTTGGTTTCCGGGGGCGGGGAGCTGTTTTTT
.	TRBJ1-2	TRBV5-6	.	CASSPLGGGPLYLYGYTF	TGTGCCAGCAGCCCCCTAGGAGGAGGGCCCCTATATCTCTATGGCTACACCTTC
TRBD1	TRBJ2-1	TRBV10-3	.	CAISDRTGGGLQFF	TGTGCCATCAGTGATAGGACAGGGGGGGGTTTGCAGTTCTTC
TRBD1	TRBJ1-3	TRBV5-4	.	CASSIGTGGSSGNTIYF	TGTGCCAGCAGCATCGGGACAGGGGGGAGCTCTGGAAACACCATATATTTT
.	TRBJ2-1	TRBV7-6	.	CASSLEASSSYNEQFF	TGTGCCAGCAGCTTAGAGGCCTCCTCCTCCTACAATGAGCAGTTCTTC